Reported below is one T cell receptor beta chain. The antigen is not known. This entry comes from a study of T cell clonotyping in hematopoietic cell transplantation. Trimming took 6 bases from V and 8 from J; bases not matched to a gene: 10. This CDR3 comprises 14 residues. Germline loops: CDR1 LGHNT, CDR2 FRNRAP. Findings and caveats of the study: After transplant, recipient diversity fell while pathologically expanded clonotypes grew through day 180.

Sequencing used immunoSEQ multiplex PCR; TCRdb keeps in-frame clones, though not all of them. The top ten hold roughly 3.5% of the sample, which has over 10,000 clones, approximately 92% seen once. The TCR was taken from a human donor who either received an allogeneic hematopoietic cell transplant for a myeloid malignancy or was a related donor (not recorded which). Some clones in this sample may be carry-over from other donors' samples. The gene calls are TRBV12-5 and TRBJ1-1; 9 nucleotides align to TRBD1. Source material: peripheral blood mononuclear cells. Here the CDR3 DNA reads TGTGCTAGTGGCCCCGGGACAGGGAGGACCGAAGCTTTCTTT. Translating gives CASGPGTGRTEAFF.